Described below is a single T cell receptor beta chain sequence and its context. Germline and junction disagree at one end, which may indicate a read error. The data derive from a study of T cell repertoires in cytomegalovirus infection. TCRdb re-analysed the reads in MiXCR, keeping a single row per CDR3 protein. The sample has approximately 750,000 distinct CDR3 sequences; 35% to 40% are singletons. The CDR3 runs to 14 residues. The germline gives CDR1 MDHEN, CDR2 SYDVKM. Specimen: PBMCs. This clonotype was obtained from a human donor in good health (CMV status not recorded). Some clones in this sample may be carry-over from other donors' samples. The chain combines TRBV28 with TRBJ1-2; the match to TRBD1 covers 8 bases. The CDR3 region is CARSSSPGGRGYTF. The CDR3 coding sequence is TGTGCCCGCAGTTCCTCCCCAGGGGGCCGGGGCTACACCTTC.